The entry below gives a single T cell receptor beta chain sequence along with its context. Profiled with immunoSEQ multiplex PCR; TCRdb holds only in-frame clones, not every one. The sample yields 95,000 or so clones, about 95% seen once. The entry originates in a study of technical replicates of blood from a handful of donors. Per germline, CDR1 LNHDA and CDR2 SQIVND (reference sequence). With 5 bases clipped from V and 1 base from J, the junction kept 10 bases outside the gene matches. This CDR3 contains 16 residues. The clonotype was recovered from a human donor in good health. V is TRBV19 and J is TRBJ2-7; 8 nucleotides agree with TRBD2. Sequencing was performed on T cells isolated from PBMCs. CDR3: CASSYGRAGVSYEQYF. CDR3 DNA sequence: TGTGCCAGTAGTTATGGACGAGCGGGAGTTTCCTACGAGCAGTACTTC.